What follows are 22 T cell receptor beta chains derived from one specimen sequenced in a study of shared clonotypes between healthy human individuals. The table came from immunoSEQ multiplex PCR; TCRdb's copy has only in-frame clones and leaves some out. The table includes under 2.5 million clones, approximately 90% detected once. The material sequenced was naive CD4+ T cells from PBMCs. Documented subset: CD45RA+ positively selected. The receptor set was obtained from a man younger than 30 in good health. Some clones in this sample may be carry-over from other donors' samples.

The chain couples TRBV28 to TRBJ2-7; D is possibly TRBD1 (6 bases). V dropped 10 bases and J dropped 3 bases, with 25 bases sitting between them. This CDR3 is 16 amino acids long. The germline gives CDR1 MDHEN, CDR2 SYDVKM. The CDR3 DNA reads TGTGCCACCATCCAAGGACAGAGAGGGGCCCTCTACGAGCAGTACTTC. This codes for CATIQGQRGALYEQYF.

The V and J genes are TRBV28 and TRBJ1-2; perhaps TRBD1 as D (6 bases). V lost 6 bases and J lost 4, with 15 bases in between. Germline-derived CDR1 and CDR2 are MDHEN and SYDVKM. This CDR3 contains 14 residues. CDR3 residues: CASSGWGASYGYTF. The CDR3 DNA reads TGTGCCAGCAGCGGATGGGGGGCTAGCTATGGCTACACCTTC.

A note on this clone: Within the sample, other DNA sequences also encode this same CDR3. The chain is built from TRBV5-1 and TRBJ1-4, with 9 bases matching TRBD1. Trimming at V came to 3 bases and at J to 8 bases, leaving 5 bases not matched to a gene. This CDR3 has 14 amino acids. Germline CDR1 is SGHRS and CDR2 is YFSETQ. The CDR3 sequence is CASSSGQGWEKLFF. CDR3 DNA: TGCGCCAGCAGCTCCGGACAGGGGTGGGAAAAACTGTTTTTT.

The chain carries TRBV5-1 and TRBJ1-5, with D perhaps matching TRBD1 (5 bases). V shed 3 bases and J shed 4 bases, with 17 bases lying between them. Germline V CDR1 and CDR2: SGHRS, YFSETQ. There are 16 residues in the CDR3. Here the CDR3 DNA reads TGCGCCAGCAGCTCTCAGGGCCTCGGTGGGAATCAGCCCCAGCATTTT. Its protein is CASSSQGLGGNQPQHF.

CDR3 residues: CASSTTGTSGTYEQYF. The CDR3 DNA is TGTGCCAGCAGCACCACCGGGACTAGCGGGACCTACGAGCAGTACTTC. The chain carries TRBV7-6 and TRBJ2-7, with 13 bases fitting TRBD2. Germline CDR1 and CDR2: SGHVS and FNYEAQ. The V gene end was trimmed by 5 bases and the J gene end by 2 bases; junction bases not matched to a gene: 6. The CDR3 extends over 16 amino acids. Looking up the rest from reference TRBV7-6 and TRBJ2-7 gives the full variable domain: GAGVSQSPRYKVTKRGQDVALRCDPISGHVSLYWYRQALGQGPEFLTYFNYEAQQDKSGLPNDRFSAERPEGSISTLTIQRTEQRDSAMYRCASSTTGTSGTYEQYFGPGTRLTVT.

The gene calls are TRBV5-1 and TRBJ2-1; TRBD2 aligns across 9 bases. Trimming at V came to 5 bases and at J to 5 bases, leaving 5 bases not matched to a gene. The germline V gene encodes CDR1 SGHRS and CDR2 YFSETQ. The CDR3 totals 14 residues. The CDR3 DNA sequence: TGCGCCAGCAGTTTCCCTAGCGGGAACAATGAGCAGTTCTTC. Amino acids: CASSFPSGNNEQFF.

The rearrangement joins TRBV18 to TRBJ1-4; the D gene is possibly TRBD1 (5 bases). The V gene lost 4 bases and the J gene lost 0 bases, with 18 bases spanning the gap. This CDR3 comprises 18 residues. Germline assignment: CDR1 KGHSH and CDR2 LQKENI. The CDR3 loop reads CASSQPGLGKTTNEKLFF. Here the CDR3 DNA reads TGTGCCAGCTCACAACCGGGACTGGGGAAGACAACTAATGAAAAACTGTTTTTT.

A single count supports this clone. The rearrangement uses TRBV5-1 and TRBJ2-3; possible D gene TRBD2, 6 bases. Germline V gene lookup returns CDR1 SGHRS and CDR2 YFSETQ. The V end was cut by 0 bases, the J end by 4 bases, with 12 bases between. This CDR3 is 15 amino acids long. The CDR3 spells CASSLATPGADTQYF. The CDR3 region has the DNA TGCGCCAGCAGCTTGGCAACCCCGGGGGCAGATACGCAGTATTTT.

This chain uses TRBV4-2 with TRBJ2-2; 13 bases match TRBD2. V was pared by 4 bases and J by 5 bases, with 7 bases of the junction left unmatched. CDR1 and CDR2 from the germline V gene are LGHNA and YNFKEQ. This CDR3 comprises 17 residues. The CDR3 nucleotides are TGTGCCAGCAGCCGAGGACTAGCGGGAGCTCGGACCGGGGAGCTGTTTTTT. This encodes CASSRGLAGARTGELFF.

V is TRBV10-2 and J is TRBJ2-5; 11 bases align to TRBD2. Per the germline V gene, CDR1 is WSHSY and CDR2 is SAAADI. The CDR3 runs to 16 residues. With V trimmed by 3 bases and J by 5 bases, 8 bases remained unmatched. The CDR3 coding sequence is TGCGCCAGCAGTGATGCGACTAGCGGGATCCGGGAGACCCAGTACTTC. This gives the protein CASSDATSGIRETQYF.

The chain combines TRBV19 with TRBJ1-4; TRBD1 aligns across 10 bases. The CDR3 contains 15 residues. The ends lost 11 bases at V and 6 bases at J; junction bases unmatched: 12. CDR1 and CDR2 (germline): LNHDA, SQIVND (reference sequence). The CDR3, as DNA: TGTGCCGGATCTCGAACCGGGACAGGGGATGAAAAACTGTTTTTT. Translating gives CAGSRTGTGDEKLFF.

This chain connects TRBV5-1 to TRBJ2-7; TRBD2 aligns across 13 bases. Germline loops: CDR1 SGHRS, CDR2 YFSETQ. The J segment lost 6 bases and the V segment lost 3 bases, leaving 6 bases of the junction unmatched. The CDR3 covers 15 residues. This chain's CDR3 is CASSSGLAGEREQYF. The CDR3 nucleotides are TGCGCCAGCAGCTCCGGACTAGCGGGAGAGCGCGAGCAGTACTTC.

The chain carries TRBV13 and TRBJ1-3; D remains unclear. This CDR3 is 14 amino acids long. Trimming pared 4 bases from V and 0 bases from J, leaving 7 bases between. Germline lookup yields CDR1 PRHDT and CDR2 FYEKMQ (reference sequence). The CDR3 sequence is CASSSTSSGNTIYF. CDR3 nucleotide sequence: TGTGCCAGCAGCTCTACATCCTCTGGAAACACCATATATTTT.

The rearrangement uses TRBV6-1 and TRBJ1-1, with a tentative D call TRBD1 (5 bases). There are 14 residues in the CDR3. Germline V lookup: CDR1 MNHNS, CDR2 SASEGT. V was shortened by 2 bases and J by 4 bases, with 11 bases between the two germline ends. CDR3 amino acids: CASSEYGGITEAFF. The CDR3, as DNA: TGTGCCAGCAGTGAATACGGGGGAATCACTGAAGCTTTCTTT.

The rearrangement links TRBV28 to TRBJ2-6; weak D call: TRBD2 (6 bases). There are 17 residues in the CDR3. The ends were cut back, 6 bases at V and 0 bases at J, with 15 bases in the middle. Germline V CDR1 and CDR2: MDHEN, SYDVKM. CDR3 in amino acids: CASRSPGLLSGANVLTF. DNA for the CDR3: TGTGCCAGCAGATCACCCGGACTACTCTCTGGGGCCAACGTCCTGACTTTC.

This chain joins TRBV5-6 and TRBJ1-6; 8 bases agree with TRBD1. Germline CDR1 is SGHDT and CDR2 is YYEEEE. The CDR3 covers 18 residues. After removal of 1 base from V and 10 bases from J, the junction contained 16 bases not matched to a gene. This CDR3 reads CASSLMEGQGAGRSPLHF. CDR3 nucleotides: TGTGCCAGCAGCTTGATGGAGGGGCAGGGGGCTGGCCGGTCACCCCTCCACTTT.

As regards this clone: Other DNA sequences of this sample code for an identical CDR3. V and J are TRBV29-1 and TRBJ2-1, with D maybe TRBD2 (5 bases). The CDR3 loop spans 14 amino acids. The germline V gene encodes CDR1 SQVTM and CDR2 ANQGSEA. Deletions cut 6 bases from V and 0 bases from J, with 12 bases between. The CDR3 DNA follows: TGCAGCGTCGGCCGAGGGTTCTCCTACAATGAGCAGTTCTTC. Translating it yields CSVGRGFSYNEQFF.

The chain carries TRBV6-1 and TRBJ1-4; D may be TRBD1 (5 bases). Germline CDR1 MNHNS, CDR2 SASEGT. This CDR3 comprises 17 residues. Trimming removed 1 base from V and 0 bases from J, with 12 bases in between. CDR3 sequence (DNA): TGTGCCAGCAGTGAAGGAAGGGGCGCTGCAACTAATGAAAAACTGTTTTTT. The encoded protein is CASSEGRGAATNEKLFF.

The genes are TRBV6-6 and TRBJ1-6; D is perhaps TRBD1 (6 bases). Trimming removed 4 bases at V and 6 bases at J, with 13 bases between. The CDR3 has 15 residues. Germline V lookup: CDR1 MNHNY, CDR2 SVGAGI (reference sequence). The CDR3 region is CASSSGQNFNSPLHF. The CDR3 DNA reads as TGTGCCAGCAGTTCCGGACAGAACTTTAATTCACCCCTCCACTTT.

This clone has only a few counts. V and J are TRBV29-1 and TRBJ1-1; 7 bases line up with TRBD1. The V gene's germline CDR1 is SQVTM and CDR2 ANQGSEA. The CDR3 sequence is 11 residues long. V lost 4 bases to trimming and J lost 9 bases; unmatched junction nucleotides: 5. DNA of the CDR3: TGCAGCGTTGCAGCCAGGGGGAAAGCTTTCTTT. It specifies CSVAARGKAFF. Supplemented by reference TRBV29-1 and TRBJ1-1, the full variable domain reads SAVISQKPSRDICQRGTSLTIQCQVDSQVTMMFWYRQQPGQSLTLIATANQGSEATYESGFVIDKFPISRPNLTFSTLTVSNMSPEDSSIYLCSVAARGKAFFGQGTRLTVV.

In regard to this clone: In the same sample, other DNA sequences code for this CDR3. This chain uses TRBV27 with TRBJ2-1; TRBD2 matches at 7 bases. V trimming: 2 bases; J trimming: 4 bases; junction bases outside the gene matches: 2. The CDR3 spans 14 residues. CDR1 is MNHEY and CDR2 is SMNVEV in the germline V gene (reference sequence). The CDR3 protein is CASSLAGAYNEQFF. CDR3 nucleotides: TGTGCCAGCAGTTTAGCGGGAGCTTACAATGAGCAGTTCTTC.

The table lists this clone with a count of one. V gene TRBV10-3 combines with J gene TRBJ2-2; 7 bases agree with TRBD1. V trimming: 6 bases; J trimming: 0 bases; junction bases outside the gene matches: 4. Germline V gene lookup returns CDR1 ENHRY and CDR2 SYGVKD. This CDR3 comprises 15 residues. CDR3 nucleotides: TGTGCCATCAGGGGGACAGACGCGAACACCGGGGAGCTGTTTTTT. Translated: CAIRGTDANTGELFF.